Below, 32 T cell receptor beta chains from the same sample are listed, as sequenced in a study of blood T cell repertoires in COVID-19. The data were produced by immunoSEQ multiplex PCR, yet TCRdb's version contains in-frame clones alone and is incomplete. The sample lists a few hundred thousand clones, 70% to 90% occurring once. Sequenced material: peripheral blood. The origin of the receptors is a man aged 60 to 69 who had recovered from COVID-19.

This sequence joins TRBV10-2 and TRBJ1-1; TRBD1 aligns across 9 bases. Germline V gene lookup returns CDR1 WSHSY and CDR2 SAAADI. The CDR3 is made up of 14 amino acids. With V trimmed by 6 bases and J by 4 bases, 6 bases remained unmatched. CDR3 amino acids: CASRWDRAPTEAFF. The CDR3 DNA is TGCGCCAGCAGGTGGGACAGGGCCCCCACTGAAGCTTTCTTT.

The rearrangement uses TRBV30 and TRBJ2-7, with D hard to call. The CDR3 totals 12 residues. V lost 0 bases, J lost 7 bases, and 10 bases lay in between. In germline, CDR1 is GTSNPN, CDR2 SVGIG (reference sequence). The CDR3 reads CAWSVRGWEQYF. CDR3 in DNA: TGTGCCTGGAGTGTACGAGGTTGGGAGCAGTACTTC.

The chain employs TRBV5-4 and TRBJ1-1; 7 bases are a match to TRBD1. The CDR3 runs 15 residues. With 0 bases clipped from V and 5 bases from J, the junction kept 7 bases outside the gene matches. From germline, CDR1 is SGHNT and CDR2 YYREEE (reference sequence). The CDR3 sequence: CASSLARAGGTEAFF. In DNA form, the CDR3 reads TGTGCCAGCAGCTTGGCACGGGCAGGGGGGACTGAAGCTTTCTTT. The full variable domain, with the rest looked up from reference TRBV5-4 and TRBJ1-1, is ETGVTQSPTHLIKTRGQQVTLRCSSQSGHNTVSWYQQALGQGPQFIFQYYREEENGRGNFPPRFSGLQFPNYSSELNVNALELDDSALYLCASSLARAGGTEAFFGQGTRLTVV.

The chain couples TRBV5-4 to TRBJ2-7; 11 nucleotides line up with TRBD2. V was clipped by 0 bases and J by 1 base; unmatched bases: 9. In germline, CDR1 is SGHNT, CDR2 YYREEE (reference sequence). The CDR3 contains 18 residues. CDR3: CASSLDLAGGARSYEQYF. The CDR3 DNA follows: TGTGCCAGCAGCTTGGACCTAGCGGGAGGAGCGCGGTCCTACGAGCAGTACTTC. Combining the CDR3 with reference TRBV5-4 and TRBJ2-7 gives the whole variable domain ETGVTQSPTHLIKTRGQQVTLRCSSQSGHNTVSWYQQALGQGPQFIFQYYREEENGRGNFPPRFSGLQFPNYSSELNVNALELDDSALYLCASSLDLAGGARSYEQYFGPGTRLTVT.

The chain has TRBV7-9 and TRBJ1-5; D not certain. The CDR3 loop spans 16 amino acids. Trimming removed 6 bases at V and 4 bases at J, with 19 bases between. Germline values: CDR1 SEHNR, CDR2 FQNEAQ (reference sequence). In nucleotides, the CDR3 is TGTGCCAGCAGTAGCTACGTTGGGTGGGAGAATCAGCCCCAGCATTTT. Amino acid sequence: CASSSYVGWENQPQHF.

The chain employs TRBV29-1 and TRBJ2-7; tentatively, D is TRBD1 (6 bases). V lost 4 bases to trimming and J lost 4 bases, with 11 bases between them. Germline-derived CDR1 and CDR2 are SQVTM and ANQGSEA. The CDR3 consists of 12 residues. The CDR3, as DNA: TGCAGCGTTGGTACCAGGGGATACGAGCAGTACTTC. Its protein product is CSVGTRGYEQYF.

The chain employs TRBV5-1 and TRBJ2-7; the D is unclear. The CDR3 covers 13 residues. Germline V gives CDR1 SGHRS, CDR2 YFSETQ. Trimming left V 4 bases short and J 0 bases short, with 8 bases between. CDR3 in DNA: TGCGCCAGCAGCCGACACGTCTCCTACGAGCAGTACTTC. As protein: CASSRHVSYEQYF.

The CDR3 protein is CASSLSDRREQYF. The CDR3 DNA sequence: TGTGCCAGCAGTCTGTCGGACAGGCGCGAGCAGTACTTC. This chain uses TRBV12-3 or TRBV12-4 with TRBJ2-7, with 7 positions matching TRBD1. V lost 5 bases, J lost 6 bases, and 7 bases stayed unmatched. There are 13 residues in the CDR3.

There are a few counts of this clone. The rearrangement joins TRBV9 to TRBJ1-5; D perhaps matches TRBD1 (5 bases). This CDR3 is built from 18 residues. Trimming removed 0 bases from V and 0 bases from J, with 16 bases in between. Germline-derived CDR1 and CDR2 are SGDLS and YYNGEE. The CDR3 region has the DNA TGTGCCAGCAGCGTAGATGGAGACAGTGCTTATAGCAATCAGCCCCAGCATTTT. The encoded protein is CASSVDGDSAYSNQPQHF.

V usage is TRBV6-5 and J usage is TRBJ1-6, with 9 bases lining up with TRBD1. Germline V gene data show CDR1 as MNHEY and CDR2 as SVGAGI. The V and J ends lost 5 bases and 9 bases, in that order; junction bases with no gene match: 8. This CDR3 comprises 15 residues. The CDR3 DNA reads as TGTGCCAGCAGTACGCGGACAGGGGAGGGTTCACCCCTCCACTTT. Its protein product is CASSTRTGEGSPLHF.

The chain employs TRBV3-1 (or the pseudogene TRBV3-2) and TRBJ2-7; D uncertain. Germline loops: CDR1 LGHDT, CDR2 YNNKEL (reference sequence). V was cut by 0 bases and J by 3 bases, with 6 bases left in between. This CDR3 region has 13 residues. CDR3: CASSQDPFYEQYF. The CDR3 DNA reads TGTGCCAGCAGCCAAGATCCCTTCTACGAGCAGTACTTC.

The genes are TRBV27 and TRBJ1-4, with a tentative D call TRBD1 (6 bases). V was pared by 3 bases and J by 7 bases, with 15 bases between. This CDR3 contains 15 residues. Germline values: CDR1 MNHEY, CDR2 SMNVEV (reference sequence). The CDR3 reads CASSLNRAKGEKLFF. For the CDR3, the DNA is TGTGCCAGCAGTTTGAACAGGGCTAAGGGTGAAAAACTGTTTTTT.

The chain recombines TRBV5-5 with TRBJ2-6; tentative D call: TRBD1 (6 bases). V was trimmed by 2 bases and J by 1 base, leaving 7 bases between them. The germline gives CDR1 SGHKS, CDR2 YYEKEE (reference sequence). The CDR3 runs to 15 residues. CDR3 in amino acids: CASSFTGSGANVLTF. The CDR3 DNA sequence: TGTGCCAGCAGCTTTACAGGGTCTGGGGCCAACGTCCTGACTTTC.

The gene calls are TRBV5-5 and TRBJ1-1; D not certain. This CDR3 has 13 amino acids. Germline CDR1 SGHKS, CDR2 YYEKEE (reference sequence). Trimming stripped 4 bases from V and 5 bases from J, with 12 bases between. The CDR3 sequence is CASSPPGGTEAFF. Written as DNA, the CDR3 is TGTGCCAGCAGCCCACCCGGAGGAACTGAAGCTTTCTTT.

In nucleotides, the CDR3 is TGTGCCAGCAGCTCCTATTTCGGGACTAGCACAGATACGCAGTATTTT. Protein sequence: CASSSYFGTSTDTQYF. V is TRBV5-6 and J is TRBJ2-3; tentative D call: TRBD2 (6 bases). The CDR3 is 16 amino acids. Germline CDR1 reads SGHDT; CDR2 reads YYEEEE. The V end lost 3 bases, the J end lost 0 bases, and 14 bases lay between the germline ends.

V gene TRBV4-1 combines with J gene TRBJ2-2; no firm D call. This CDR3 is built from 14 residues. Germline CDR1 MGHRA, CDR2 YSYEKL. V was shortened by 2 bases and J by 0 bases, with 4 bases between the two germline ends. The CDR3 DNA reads TGCGCCAGCAGCCAACCTACGAACACCGGGGAGCTGTTTTTT. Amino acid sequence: CASSQPTNTGELFF.

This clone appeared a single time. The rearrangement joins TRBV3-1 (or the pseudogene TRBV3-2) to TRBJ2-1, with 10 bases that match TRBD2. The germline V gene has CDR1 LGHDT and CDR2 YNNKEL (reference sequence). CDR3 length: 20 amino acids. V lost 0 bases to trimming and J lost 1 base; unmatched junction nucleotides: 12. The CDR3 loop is CASSQDQRERGGRSYNEQFF. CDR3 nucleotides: TGTGCCAGCAGCCAAGATCAGCGGGAGCGGGGGGGCCGGTCCTACAATGAGCAGTTCTTC.

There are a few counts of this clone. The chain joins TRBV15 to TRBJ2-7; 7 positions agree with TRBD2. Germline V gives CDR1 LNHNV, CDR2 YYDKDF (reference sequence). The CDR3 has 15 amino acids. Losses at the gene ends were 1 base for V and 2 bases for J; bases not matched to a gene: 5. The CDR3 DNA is TGTGCCACCAGCAGAGTGGCTAGCGGAGCCTACGAGCAGTACTTC. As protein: CATSRVASGAYEQYF.

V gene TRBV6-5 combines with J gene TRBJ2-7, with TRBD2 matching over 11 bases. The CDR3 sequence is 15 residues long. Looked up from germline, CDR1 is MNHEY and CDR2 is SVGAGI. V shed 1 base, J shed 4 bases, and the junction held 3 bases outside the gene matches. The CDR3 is CASSYYSSGGYEQYF. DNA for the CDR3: TGTGCCAGCAGTTACTATTCTAGCGGGGGGTACGAGCAGTACTTC.

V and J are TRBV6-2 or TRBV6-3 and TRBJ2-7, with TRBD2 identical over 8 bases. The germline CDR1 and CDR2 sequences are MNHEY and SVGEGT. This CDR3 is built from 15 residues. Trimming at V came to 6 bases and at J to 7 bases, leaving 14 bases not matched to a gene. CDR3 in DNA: TGTGCCAGCAGCTTAGCGGGATTCTCCGTGGGGGAGCAGTACTTC. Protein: CASSLAGFSVGEQYF.

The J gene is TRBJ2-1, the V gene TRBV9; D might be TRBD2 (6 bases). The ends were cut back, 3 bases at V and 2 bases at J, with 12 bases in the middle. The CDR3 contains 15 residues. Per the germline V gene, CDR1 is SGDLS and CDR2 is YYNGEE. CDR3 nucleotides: TGTGCCAGCAGCGAGGGTGCGGGAACCTACAATGAGCAGTTCTTC. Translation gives CASSEGAGTYNEQFF.

The CDR3 DNA reads as TGTGCCAGCAGTCTACCTGGGGCTGGCTACACCTTC. Its protein product is CASSLPGAGYTF. J is TRBJ1-2 and V is TRBV12-3 or TRBV12-4; TRBD1 is a possible D gene (5 bases). The V end lost 5 bases, the J end lost 7 bases, and 11 bases lay between the germline ends. CDR3 length equals 12 residues.

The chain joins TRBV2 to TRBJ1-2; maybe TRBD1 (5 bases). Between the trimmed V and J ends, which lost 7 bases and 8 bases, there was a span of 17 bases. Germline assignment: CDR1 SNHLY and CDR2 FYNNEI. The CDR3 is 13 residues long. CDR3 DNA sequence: TGTGCCAGCAACAGAGCGCGGGGGGACGGCTACACCTTC. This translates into CASNRARGDGYTF.

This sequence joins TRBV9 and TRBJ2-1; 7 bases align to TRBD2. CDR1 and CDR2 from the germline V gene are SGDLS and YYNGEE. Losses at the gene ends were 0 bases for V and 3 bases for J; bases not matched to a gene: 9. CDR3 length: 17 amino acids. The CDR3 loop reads CASSVVPGLPNYNEQFF. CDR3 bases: TGTGCCAGCAGCGTAGTTCCGGGACTACCTAACTACAATGAGCAGTTCTTC.

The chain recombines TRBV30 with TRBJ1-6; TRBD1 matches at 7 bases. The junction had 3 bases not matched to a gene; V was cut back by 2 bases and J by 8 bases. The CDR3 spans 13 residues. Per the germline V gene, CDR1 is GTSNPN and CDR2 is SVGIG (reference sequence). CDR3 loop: CAWSWGQYSPLHF. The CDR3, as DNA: TGTGCCTGGAGTTGGGGACAGTATTCACCCCTCCACTTT.

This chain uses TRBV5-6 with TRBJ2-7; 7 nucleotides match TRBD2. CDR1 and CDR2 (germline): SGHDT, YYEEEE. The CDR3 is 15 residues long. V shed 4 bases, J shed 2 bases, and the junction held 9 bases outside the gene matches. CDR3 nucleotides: TGTGCCAGCAGCCAAACGGGACTACCTACCTACGAGCAGTACTTC. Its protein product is CASSQTGLPTYEQYF.

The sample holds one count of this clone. CDR3 region: CASSEENYDRAGQPQHF. The CDR3 nucleotides are TGTGCCAGCAGTGAAGAAAATTATGACAGGGCAGGACAGCCCCAGCATTTT. This chain connects TRBV2 to TRBJ1-5, with 7 nucleotides matching TRBD1. The trim removed 1 base at V and 7 bases at J, leaving 13 bases unmatched. Germline V gene data show CDR1 as SNHLY and CDR2 as FYNNEI. This CDR3 is built from 17 residues.

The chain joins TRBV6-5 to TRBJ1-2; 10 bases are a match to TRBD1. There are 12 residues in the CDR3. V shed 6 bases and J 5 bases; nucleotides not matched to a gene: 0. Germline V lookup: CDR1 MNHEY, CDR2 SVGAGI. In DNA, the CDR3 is TGTGCCAGCAGGGACAGGGGGTATGGCTACACCTTC. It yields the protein CASRDRGYGYTF.

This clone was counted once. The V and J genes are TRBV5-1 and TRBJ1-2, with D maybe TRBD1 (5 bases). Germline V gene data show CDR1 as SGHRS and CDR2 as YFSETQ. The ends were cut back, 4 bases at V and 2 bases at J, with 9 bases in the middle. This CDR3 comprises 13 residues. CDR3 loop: CASSPDTNYGYTF. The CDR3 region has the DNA TGCGCCAGCAGCCCGGACACCAACTATGGCTACACCTTC.

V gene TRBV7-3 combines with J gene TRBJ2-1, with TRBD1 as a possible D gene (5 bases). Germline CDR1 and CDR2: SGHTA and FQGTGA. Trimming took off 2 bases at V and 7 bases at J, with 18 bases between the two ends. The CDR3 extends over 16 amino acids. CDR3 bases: TGTGCCAGCAGCTTACAGGGCGGTAGAAACATGAATGAGCAGTTCTTC. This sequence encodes CASSLQGGRNMNEQFF.

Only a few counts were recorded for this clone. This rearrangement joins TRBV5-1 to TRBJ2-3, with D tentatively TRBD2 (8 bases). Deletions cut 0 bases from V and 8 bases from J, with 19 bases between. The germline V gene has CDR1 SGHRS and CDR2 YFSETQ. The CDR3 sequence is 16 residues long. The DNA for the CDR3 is TGCGCCAGCAGCTTGGGAGTAGCGGGACAGCTCGGTACGCAGTATTTT. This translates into CASSLGVAGQLGTQYF.

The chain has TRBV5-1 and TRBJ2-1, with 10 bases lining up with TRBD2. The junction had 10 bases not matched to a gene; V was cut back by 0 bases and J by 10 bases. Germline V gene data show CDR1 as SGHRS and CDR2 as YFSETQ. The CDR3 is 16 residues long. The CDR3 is CASSLGSSGSRWEQFF. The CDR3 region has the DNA TGCGCCAGCAGCTTGGGGTCTAGCGGGAGCCGTTGGGAGCAGTTCTTC.